This TCR beta chain was obtained from a study of blood T cell repertoires in COVID-19. CDR1 SGHAT and CDR2 FQNNGV come from the germline V gene. Trimming removed 1 base from V and 3 bases from J, with 13 bases in between. The CDR3 has 15 residues. Original processing notes: Amplification of reference gene primers was used by the study to estimate nucleated cell counts. Assay: immunoSEQ multiplex PCR; the TCRdb copy retains only in-frame clones and omits some. V and J calls and clone size are given by that table; D and trimming were obtained from the DNA. This sample carries under 150,000 clones, 80% to 85% of them seen once, and the ten largest clones take 18%.

The clonotype was recovered from a man aged 30 to 45 who had recovered from COVID-19. V is TRBV11-2 and J is TRBJ2-7; the D is unclear. Sequenced material: PBMCs or T cells enriched from blood (not recorded which). The CDR3, as DNA: TGTGCCAGCAGCTTAGCGTCCAGTCTGTACTACGAGCAGTACGTC. Protein product: CASSLASSLYYEQYV.